Listed below are T cell receptor beta chains from one sample, sequenced in a study of cytomegalovirus exposure and HLA in healthy donors. Sequencing was performed with immunoSEQ multiplex PCR; in TCRdb, only in-frame clones are kept and a portion is missing. The repertoire consists of 40,000 to 55,000 clones, with more than 85% occurring once and the leading ten covering 2% to 2.5%. Sample: PBMCs. Receptor source: a woman under 30 in good health and CMV-seronegative. Both conserved end residues are part of each CDR3. The D gene is left open where the match is weak. The size of a clone is reported for some rows only, either as once, few or many, or as a class for expanded clones.

D,size,J,V,CDR3
TRBD2,NA,TRBJ2-1,TRBV30,CAWKKTSGVVYEQFF
NA,once,TRBJ1-2,TRBV27,CASSSLTAAYGYTF
TRBD2,NA,TRBJ2-7,TRBV28,CASSLPQGGRYEQYF
NA,NA,TRBJ1-5,TRBV19,CASSIAARVSQPQHF
NA,NA,TRBJ1-1,TRBV6-1,CASSQGTEAFF
TRBD2,NA,TRBJ2-2,TRBV11-2,CASSLRVLAGGNTGELFF
TRBD2,NA,TRBJ2-1,TRBV10-3,CAISEQRGGHNEQFF
NA,NA,TRBJ2-1,TRBV5-6,CASSLGLLRLYNEQFF
NA,NA,TRBJ1-1,TRBV6-1,CASSEEVRGAFF
NA,once,TRBJ1-2,TRBV7-9,CAAGTTNYGYTF
NA,NA,TRBJ2-1,TRBV7-2,CASGWGNNEQFF
TRBD1,once,TRBJ1-1,TRBV18,CASSPPTGADTEAFF
TRBD1,NA,TRBJ1-1,TRBV11-2,CASMGQMGTEAFF
TRBD2,few,TRBJ2-7,TRBV6-4,CASSVSGSYEQYF
TRBD1,NA,TRBJ2-7,TRBV4-1,CASSSRDRALEQYF
TRBD1,NA,TRBJ1-2,TRBV28,CAGGQGARYTF
NA,NA,TRBJ2-7,TRBV5-8,CASSLAETPYEQYF
TRBD1,NA,TRBJ1-5,TRBV4-2,CASSLGTVNQPQHF
NA,NA,TRBJ1-1,TRBV2,CASSEGGNTEAFF
NA,NA,TRBJ1-2,TRBV6-1,CASSEIEISNYGYTF
TRBD1,NA,TRBJ1-1,TRBV7-9,CASSPRQGENTEAFF
NA,NA,TRBJ2-3,TRBV18,CASSPGLQGGTSDTQYF
NA,NA,TRBJ2-1,TRBV7-3,CASGLGDRYNEQFF
NA,NA,TRBJ2-3,TRBV27,CASSLSLDADTQYF
NA,few,TRBJ1-1,TRBV6-1,CASSPQGESSEAFF
NA,NA,TRBJ1-1,TRBV10-3,CAIKGANTEAFF
TRBD1,NA,TRBJ1-2,TRBV28,CASRPGQGFVYGYTF
NA,once,TRBJ2-2,TRBV25-1,CASSEAVANTGELFF
NA,NA,TRBJ2-1,TRBV6-1,CASGDLALDEQFF
NA,NA,TRBJ1-2,TRBV28,CASSSQGRFVYGYTF
TRBD1,NA,TRBJ1-5,TRBV7-2,CASSLGQENQPQHF
NA,NA,TRBJ1-3,TRBV4-1,CASSPSRERPSGNTIYF
NA,NA,TRBJ1-5,TRBV12-5,CASGRGNQPQHF
NA,NA,TRBJ1-2,TRBV28,CASSLSAGVTYGYTF
NA,NA,TRBJ1-1,TRBV9,CASSALSRDTEAFF
TRBD2,NA,TRBJ2-7,TRBV28,CASNSGGTGYEQYF
NA,NA,TRBJ2-2,TRBV6-1,CASSGDRFGDTGELFF
NA,NA,TRBJ1-1,TRBV6-5,CASSYSPGTEAFF
TRBD2,NA,TRBJ2-7,TRBV4-1,CASSQGIAGGTAYEQYF
NA,NA,TRBJ2-4,TRBV6-1,CASSPGLLAKNIQYF
TRBD2,once,TRBJ2-2,TRBV2,CASSEGSGGPGTGELFF
TRBD2,NA,TRBJ2-1,TRBV6-6,CASSAREGYSYNEQFF
NA,NA,TRBJ1-1,TRBV29-1,CSVDLVQGAFF
NA,NA,TRBJ1-4,TRBV5-6,CASSLSVQGNEKLFF
TRBD2,NA,TRBJ2-3,TRBV11-2,CASSSSGGRTDTQYF